This entry lists 3 T cell receptor beta chains sequenced from one sample in a study of blood T cells in healthy people across ages. A sample-barcoded 5' primer and a J-beta primer mix were used in a second PCR of about 6 to 11 cycles. MiXCR was run by TCRdb on the 5' RACE reads, yielding one entry per CDR3 protein. The table shows about 730,000 distinct CDR3 sequences, with more than 40% occurring only once. Sequenced sample: blood. These receptors originate from a woman aged 60 to 75 in good health.

This clonotype was picked up many times. Here the CDR3 reads CASSYSRASGSEQYF. The CDR3 nucleotides read TGTGCCAGCAGTTACTCGAGGGCTAGCGGGAGCGAGCAGTACTTC. The rearrangement uses TRBV6-5 and TRBJ2-7, with 10 positions matching TRBD2. V was pared by 0 bases and J by 6 bases, with 5 bases of the junction left unmatched. Per germline, CDR1 MNHEY and CDR2 SVGAGI. CDR3 size: 15 residues.

The genes are TRBV5-1 and TRBJ2-1; D not certain. This CDR3 has 13 residues. Trimming removed 0 bases at V and 7 bases at J, with 8 bases between. CDR1 and CDR2 (germline): SGHRS, YFSETQ. DNA for the CDR3: TGCGCCAGCAGCTTGGCAATAGGAAATGAGCAGTTCTTC. It yields the protein CASSLAIGNEQFF.

This clonotype was seen a few times. The chain is built from TRBV6-5 and TRBJ2-7; TRBD1 aligns across 7 bases. After removal of 2 bases from V and 6 bases from J, the junction contained 13 bases not matched to a gene. Per germline, CDR1 MNHEY and CDR2 SVGAGI. The CDR3 spans 16 residues. CDR3 sequence (DNA): TGTGCCAGCAGTTACGAGAGGGGGCTGGGACATGGCGAGCAGTACTTC. This sequence encodes CASSYERGLGHGEQYF.